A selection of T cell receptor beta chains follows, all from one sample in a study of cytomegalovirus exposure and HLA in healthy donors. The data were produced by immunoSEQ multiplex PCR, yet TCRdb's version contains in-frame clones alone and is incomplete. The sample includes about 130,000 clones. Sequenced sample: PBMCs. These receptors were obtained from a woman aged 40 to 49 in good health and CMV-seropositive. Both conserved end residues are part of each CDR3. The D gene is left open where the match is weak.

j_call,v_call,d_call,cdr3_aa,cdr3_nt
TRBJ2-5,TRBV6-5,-,CASSSGTSSYQETQYF,TGTGCCAGCAGTTCAGGGACTTCTTCGTACCAAGAGACCCAGTACTTC
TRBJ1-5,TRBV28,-,CASSFWGSNAYKSGNQPQHF,TGTGCCAGCAGTTTCTGGGGCAGCAACGCCTACAAGTCAGGAAATCAGCCCCAGCATTTT
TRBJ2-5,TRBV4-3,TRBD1,CASSLYRGPQETQYF,TGCGCCAGCAGCCTTTACAGGGGCCCCCAAGAGACCCAGTACTTC
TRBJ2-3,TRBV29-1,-,CSVIGTSAGDTQYF,TGCAGCGTTATCGGGACATCCGCAGGGGATACGCAGTATTTT
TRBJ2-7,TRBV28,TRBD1,CASSSTGTGLKEQYF,TGTGCCAGCAGTTCCACCGGGACAGGGCTTAAAGAGCAGTACTTC
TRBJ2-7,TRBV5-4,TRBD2,CASSLGLATSYEQYF,TGTGCCAGCAGCTTGGGACTAGCAACCTCCTACGAGCAGTACTTC
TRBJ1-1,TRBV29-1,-,CSVDRGGAQVMNTEAFF,TGCAGCGTTGATAGGGGAGGGGCGCAAGTCATGAACACTGAAGCTTTCTTT
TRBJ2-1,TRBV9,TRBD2,CASSGGGGDEQFF,TGTGCCAGCAGCGGCGGGGGGGGCGATGAGCAGTTCTTC
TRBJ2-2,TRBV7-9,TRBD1,CASSSNPGQGAGGELFF,TGTGCCAGCAGCTCAAATCCGGGACAGGGGGCCGGCGGGGAGCTGTTTTTT
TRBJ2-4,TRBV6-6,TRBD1,CASNWGQGSIQYF,TGTGCCAGCAATTGGGGACAGGGGAGCATTCAGTACTTC
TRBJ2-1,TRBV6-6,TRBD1,CASSYGTGRYNEQFF,TGTGCCAGCAGTTACGGGACAGGACGGTACAATGAGCAGTTCTTC
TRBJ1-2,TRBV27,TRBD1,CASSEIQGGGYTF,TGTGCCAGCAGTGAAATACAGGGGGGTGGCTACACCTTC
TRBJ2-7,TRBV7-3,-,CASSLIRGNEQYF,TGTGCCAGCAGCTTAATCAGGGGTAACGAGCAGTACTTC
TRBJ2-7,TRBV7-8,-,CASSLRVRAPYEQYF,TGTGCCAGCAGCTTACGGGTCAGGGCCCCCTACGAGCAGTACTTC
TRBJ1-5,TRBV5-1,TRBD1,CASSLGQGGQPQHF,TGCGCCAGCAGCTTGGGACAGGGGGGCCAGCCCCAGCATTTT
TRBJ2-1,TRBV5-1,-,CASSLRGVADNEQFF,TGCGCCAGCAGCCTAAGGGGCGTGGCGGACAATGAGCAGTTCTTC
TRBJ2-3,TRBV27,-,CASSHPYATSTDTQYF,TGTGCCAGCAGTCACCCTTACGCTACTAGCACAGATACGCAGTATTTT
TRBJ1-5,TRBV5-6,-,CASSLYVWGGNQPQHF,TGTGCCAGCAGCTTGTACGTTTGGGGGGGGAATCAGCCCCAGCATTTT
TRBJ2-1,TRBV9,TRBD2,CASSPGLVGSSYNEQFF,TGTGCCAGCAGCCCCGGACTAGTCGGGAGCTCCTACAATGAGCAGTTCTTC
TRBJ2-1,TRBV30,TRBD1,CAWSVMSGTGGRNEQFF,TGTGCCTGGAGTGTAATGTCTGGGACAGGGGGAAGAAATGAGCAGTTCTTC
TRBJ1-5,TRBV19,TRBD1,CASSGGTGFPTQHF,TGTGCCAGTAGTGGTGGGACAGGTTTTCCCACCCAGCATTTT
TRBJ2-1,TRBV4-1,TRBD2,CASSLLAGSSYNEQFF,TGCGCCAGCAGCCTCCTAGCGGGGAGCTCCTACAATGAGCAGTTCTTC
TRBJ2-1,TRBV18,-,CASSSIHWAQNNEQFF,TGTGCCAGCTCATCTATTCATTGGGCCCAGAACAATGAGCAGTTCTTC
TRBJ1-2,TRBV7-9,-,CASSLDGGWYGYTF,TGTGCCAGCAGCTTAGATGGGGGCTGGTATGGCTACACCTTC
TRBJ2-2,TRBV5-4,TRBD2,CASSPRTSGTGELFF,TGTGCCAGCAGCCCCCGGACTAGCGGGACCGGGGAGCTGTTTTTT
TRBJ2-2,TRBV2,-,CASSALKTGTGELFF,TGTGCCAGCAGCGCACTCAAAACAGGGACCGGGGAGCTGTTTTTT
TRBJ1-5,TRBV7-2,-,CASSLGGGPDQPQHF,TGTGCCAGCAGCTTAGGGGGGGGGCCGGATCAGCCCCAGCATTTT
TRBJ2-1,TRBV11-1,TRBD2,CASSPRLAGAYNEQFF,TGTGCCAGCAGCCCCCGACTAGCGGGAGCCTACAATGAGCAGTTCTTC
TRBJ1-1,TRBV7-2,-,CASSLAGSSRYTEAFF,TGTGCCAGCAGCCTCGCAGGATCCAGTCGGTACACTGAAGCTTTCTTT
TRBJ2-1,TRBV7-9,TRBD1,CASSGDRGRGNEQFF,TGTGCCAGCAGCGGAGACAGGGGGCGAGGCAATGAGCAGTTCTTC
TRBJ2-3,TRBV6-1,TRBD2,CASSEYIAGGFPDTQYF,TGTGCCAGCAGTGAATACATAGCGGGAGGCTTCCCGGATACGCAGTATTTT
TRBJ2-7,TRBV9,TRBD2,CASSSRLASGPYEQYF,TGTGCCAGCAGCTCGCGACTCGCTAGCGGGCCTTACGAGCAGTACTTC